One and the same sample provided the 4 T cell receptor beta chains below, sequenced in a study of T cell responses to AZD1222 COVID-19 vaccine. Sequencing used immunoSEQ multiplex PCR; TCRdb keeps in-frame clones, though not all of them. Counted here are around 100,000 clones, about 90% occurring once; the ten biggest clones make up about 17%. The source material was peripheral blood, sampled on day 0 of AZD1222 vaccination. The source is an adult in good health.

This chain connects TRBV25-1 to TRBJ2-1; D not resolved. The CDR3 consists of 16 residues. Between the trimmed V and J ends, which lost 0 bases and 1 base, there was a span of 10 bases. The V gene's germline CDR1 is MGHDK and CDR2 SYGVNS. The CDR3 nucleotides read TGTGCCAGCAGTGAATATGGGGTCTCGTCCTACAATGAGCAGTTCTTC. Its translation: CASSEYGVSSYNEQFF.

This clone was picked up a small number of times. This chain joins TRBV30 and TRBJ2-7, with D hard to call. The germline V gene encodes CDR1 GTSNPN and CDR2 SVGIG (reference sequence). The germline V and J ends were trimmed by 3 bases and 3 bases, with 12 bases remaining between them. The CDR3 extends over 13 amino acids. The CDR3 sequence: CAWSSPTGYEQYF. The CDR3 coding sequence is TGTGCCTGGAGCTCTCCGACTGGCTACGAGCAGTACTTC.

The CDR3: CASSPRTSGYNEQFF. The DNA for the CDR3 is TGTGCCAGCAGCCCCCGAACTAGCGGCTACAATGAGCAGTTCTTC. The chain recombines TRBV5-4 with TRBJ2-1, with TRBD2 identical over 8 bases. Germline trimming cut 4 bases from V and 3 bases from J; bases unmatched to any gene: 6. CDR1 and CDR2 from the germline V gene are SGHNT and YYREEE (reference sequence). The CDR3 sequence is 15 residues long.

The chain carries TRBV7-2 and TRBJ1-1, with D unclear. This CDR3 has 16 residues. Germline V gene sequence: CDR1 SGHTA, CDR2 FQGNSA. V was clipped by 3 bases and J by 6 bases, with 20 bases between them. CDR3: CASSFGGYAGLAEAFF. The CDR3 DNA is TGTGCCAGCAGCTTTGGTGGTTATGCAGGCCTCGCTGAAGCTTTCTTT. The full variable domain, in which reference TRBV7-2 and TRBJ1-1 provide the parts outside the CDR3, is GAGVSQSPSNKVTEKGKDVELRCDPISGHTALYWYRQSLGQGLEFLIYFQGNSAPDKSGLPSDRFSAERTGGSVSTLTIQRTQQEDSAVYLCASSFGGYAGLAEAFFGQGTRLTVV.